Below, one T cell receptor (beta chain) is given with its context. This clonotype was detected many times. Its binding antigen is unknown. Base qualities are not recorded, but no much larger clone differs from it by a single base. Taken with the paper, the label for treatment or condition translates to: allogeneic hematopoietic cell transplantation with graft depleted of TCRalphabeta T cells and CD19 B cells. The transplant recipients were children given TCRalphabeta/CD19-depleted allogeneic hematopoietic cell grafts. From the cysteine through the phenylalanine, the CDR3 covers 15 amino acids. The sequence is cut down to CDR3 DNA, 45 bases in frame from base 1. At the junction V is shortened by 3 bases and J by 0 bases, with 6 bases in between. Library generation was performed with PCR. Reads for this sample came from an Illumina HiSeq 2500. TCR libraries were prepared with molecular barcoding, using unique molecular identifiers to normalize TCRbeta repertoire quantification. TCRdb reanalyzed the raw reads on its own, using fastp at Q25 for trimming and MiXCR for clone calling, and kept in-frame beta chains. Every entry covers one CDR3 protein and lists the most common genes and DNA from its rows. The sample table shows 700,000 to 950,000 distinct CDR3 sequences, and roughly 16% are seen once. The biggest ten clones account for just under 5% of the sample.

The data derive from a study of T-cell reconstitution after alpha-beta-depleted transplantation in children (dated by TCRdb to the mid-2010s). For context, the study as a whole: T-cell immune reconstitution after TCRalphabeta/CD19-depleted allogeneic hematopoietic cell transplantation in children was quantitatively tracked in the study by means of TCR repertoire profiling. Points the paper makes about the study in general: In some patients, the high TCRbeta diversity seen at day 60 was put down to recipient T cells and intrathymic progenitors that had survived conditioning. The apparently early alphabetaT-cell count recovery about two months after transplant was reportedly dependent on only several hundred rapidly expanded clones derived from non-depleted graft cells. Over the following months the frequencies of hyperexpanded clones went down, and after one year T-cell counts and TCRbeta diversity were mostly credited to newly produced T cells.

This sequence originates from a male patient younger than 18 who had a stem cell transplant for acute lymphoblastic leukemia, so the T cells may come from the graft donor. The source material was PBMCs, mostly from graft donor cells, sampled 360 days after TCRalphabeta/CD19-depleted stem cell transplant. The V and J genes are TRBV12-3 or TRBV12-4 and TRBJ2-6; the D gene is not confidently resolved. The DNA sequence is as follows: TGTGCCAGCAGTTTTGGGTCCTCTGGGGCCAACGTCCTGACTTTC. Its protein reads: CASSFGSSGANVLTF.